The entry below describes one T cell receptor beta chain. What it binds is not known. The entry originates in a study of cytomegalovirus exposure and HLA in healthy donors. Primers: 60 Vbeta forward and 13 Jbeta reverse. The method was immunoSEQ multiplex PCR; TCRdb's version includes in-frame clones alone and lacks a portion of them. The sample data list about 88,000 clones. General observations from the study: According to reports, the classifier identified cytomegalovirus status with high specificity and sensitivity.

The source material was PBMCs. This receptor was identified in a girl aged 5-17 years in good health and CMV-seropositive.

Here the CDR3 reads CASSQDQVQPQHF. The CDR3 coding sequence is TGCGCCAGCAGCCAAGACCAGGTTCAGCCCCAGCATTTT. V is TRBV4-3 and J is TRBJ1-5; D not certain. This CDR3 has 13 amino acids. Deletions cut 0 bases from V and 6 bases from J, with 6 bases between. Germline V gene lookup returns CDR1 LGHNA and CDR2 YSLEER.